This T cell receptor (beta chain) was recorded in a study of T cell repertoires in cytomegalovirus infection. As for the study in general: TCR beta signatures that were public indicated CMV infection and matching HLA type. Broader study findings: In two of eight donors, the top clonotype was HLA-C-restricted CMV-specific.

The CDR3 consists of 17 residues. Germline lookup yields CDR1 MNHNS and CDR2 SASEGT. Trimming removed 0 bases at V and 4 bases at J, with 16 bases between. Using its own MiXCR run on the reads, TCRdb lists one record per CDR3 protein. This sample has approximately 260,000 distinct CDR3 sequences; more than 15% occur once, and the top ten carry around half. This clonotype came up many times. The antigen is not known. The sequence derives from a human donor in good health (CMV status not recorded). Some clones in this sample may be carry-over from other donors' samples. Sequencing used CD8+ T cells from PBMCs. The chain is built from TRBV6-1 and TRBJ2-1; D tentatively fits TRBD1 or TRBD2 (5 bases each). The CDR3 bases are TGTGCCAGCAGTGAAGCGGTGGGGGTTCCTCTATACAATGAGCAGTTCTTC. It specifies CASSEAVGVPLYNEQFF.